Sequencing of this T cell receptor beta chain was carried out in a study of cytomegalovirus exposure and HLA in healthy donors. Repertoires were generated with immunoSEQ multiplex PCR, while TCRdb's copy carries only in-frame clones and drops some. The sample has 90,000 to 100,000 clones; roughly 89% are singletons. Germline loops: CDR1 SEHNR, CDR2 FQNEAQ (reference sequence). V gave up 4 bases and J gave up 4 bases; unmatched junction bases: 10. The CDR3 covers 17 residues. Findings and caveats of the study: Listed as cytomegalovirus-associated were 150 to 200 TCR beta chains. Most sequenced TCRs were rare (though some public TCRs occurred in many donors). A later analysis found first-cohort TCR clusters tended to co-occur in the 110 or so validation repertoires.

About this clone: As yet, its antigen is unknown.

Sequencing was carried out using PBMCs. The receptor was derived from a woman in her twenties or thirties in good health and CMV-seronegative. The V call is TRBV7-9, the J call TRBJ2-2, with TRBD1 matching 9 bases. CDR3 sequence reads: CASSSPYRGQATGELFF. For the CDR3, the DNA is TGTGCCAGCAGCTCGCCTTACAGGGGGCAGGCCACCGGGGAGCTGTTTTTT. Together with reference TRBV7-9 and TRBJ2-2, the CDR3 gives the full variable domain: DTGVSQNPRHKITKRGQNVTFRCDPISEHNRLYWYRQTLGQGPEFLTYFQNEAQLEKSRLLSDRFSAERPKGSFSTLEIQRTEQGDSAMYLCASSSPYRGQATGELFFGEGSRLTVL.